This TCR beta chain is drawn from a study of neurological immune-mediated disorders. Germline values: CDR1 SGDLS, CDR2 YYNGEE. V lost 3 bases and J 3 bases, leaving 15 bases between the germline ends. The CDR3 is 15 residues long. The sample's time point: longitudinal time-point 2. With regard to this clonotype: Its specificity is not known.

Study observations and caveats: Levels of TCR clonal expansion peaked in HTLV-1-associated myelopathy and reached their lowest in multiple sclerosis, under those of healthy controls.

The cDNA came from 5'RACE, which used 10-nucleotide random UMIs. Every sequencing run generated in excess of 180 million TCR-beta sequences. These sequences covered 15-18 subjects. TCRdb used MiXCR to reprocess the 5' RACE reads, holding one entry per CDR3 protein. The data hold roughly 98,000 distinct CDR3 sequences, with around 14% observed a single time. The chain employs TRBV9 and TRBJ1-1, with a possible D match to TRBD1 (5 bases). Sequencing was done on a sample of PBMCs. The TCR was taken from a female donor with HTLV-1-associated myelopathy (HAM/TSP). The CDR3 sequence is CASSDYGGRDTEAFF. For the CDR3, the DNA is TGTGCCAGCAGCGACTACGGGGGACGAGACACTGAAGCTTTCTTT.